A selection of T cell receptor beta chains follows, all from one sample in a study of blood T cell repertoires in COVID-19. Here immunoSEQ multiplex PCR was the method, and the copy in TCRdb shows in-frame clones only, minus some. The table lists around 250,000 clones, around 88% of them singletons. Sequencing was performed on PBMCs or T cells enriched from blood (not recorded which). The receptors were sampled from a woman in her 30s who had recovered from COVID-19. The CDR3 runs from the conserved cysteine through the conserved F or W. The order of the fields is CDR3 DNA, CDR3 protein, clone size, D gene, J gene, V gene, CDR3 length. D genes are given only for firm matches. The listing skips clone size in some rows; elsewhere it reads once, few, many or a size class.

TGTGCCAGCAGCGTTCGGGGACTAGCGTCCCCAGACTACACAGATACGCAGTATTTT	CASSVRGLASPDYTDTQYF	.	TRBD2	TRBJ2-3	TRBV9	19
TGTGCCAGCAGACGGGGACTAGCGGGAGCCTACGAGCAGTACTTC	CASRRGLAGAYEQYF	few	TRBD2	TRBJ2-7	TRBV6-5	15
TGCAGTGCTAGAGGGGCTGGCTACACCTTC	CSARGAGYTF	once	.	TRBJ1-2	TRBV20-1	10
TGTGCCAGCAGTTCCACCCGACAAGCTGAGCAGTTCTTC	CASSSTRQAEQFF	.	.	TRBJ2-1	TRBV6-5	13
TGTGCCAGCAGTGCCAGGACAGGCTCACCCGAAGCTTTCTTT	CASSARTGSPEAFF	.	TRBD1	TRBJ1-1	TRBV6-2/TRBV6-3	14
TGTGCCAGCACCCCCCAGGGCGACACGCAGTATTTT	CASTPQGDTQYF	.	.	TRBJ2-3	TRBV12-3/TRBV12-4	12
TGTGCCAGCAGTGGGCCTAACTATGGCTACACCTTC	CASSGPNYGYTF	.	.	TRBJ1-2	TRBV28	12
TGTGCCAGCTTCAGAGGGACTAGCGGCCTCACAGATACGCAGTATTTT	CASFRGTSGLTDTQYF	.	TRBD2	TRBJ2-3	TRBV5-4	16
TGCGCCAGCAGCTTGGGACCACACAGGGGGACGAAAAACATTCAGTACTTC	CASSLGPHRGTKNIQYF	few	TRBD1	TRBJ2-4	TRBV5-1	17
TGTGCCAGCAGCTTAGGCCAACACAATGAGCAGTTCTTC	CASSLGQHNEQFF	.	.	TRBJ2-1	TRBV7-3	13
TGTGCCACCAGCACACGACTAGCGGGACCATACAATGAGCAGTTCTTC	CATSTRLAGPYNEQFF	once	TRBD2	TRBJ2-1	TRBV15	16
TGTGCCAGCAGCTCCCGCCCGGGAGGAGACGGTACCAATGAAAAACTGTTTTTT	CASSSRPGGDGTNEKLFF	.	.	TRBJ1-4	TRBV7-2	18
TGTGCCAGCTCCGCTCAGGGAGGGACTGAAGCTTTCTTT	CASSAQGGTEAFF	.	.	TRBJ1-1	TRBV18	13
TGTGCCACCAGTGCAGGGGCTAGCGGGATCAATGAGCAGTTCTTC	CATSAGASGINEQFF	.	TRBD2	TRBJ2-1	TRBV24-1	15
TGTGCCAGCTCACTCCCGGGACTAGCGCGTATTAACGAGCAGTACTTC	CASSLPGLARINEQYF	.	TRBD2	TRBJ2-7	TRBV18	16
TGCGCCAGCAGCCCCGACAGGGCCTCTGGGGCCAACGTCCTGACTTTC	CASSPDRASGANVLTF	.	TRBD1	TRBJ2-6	TRBV5-1	16
TGTGCCAGCAGCCCCAGACAGGGAAGGTTCTACGAGCAGTACTTC	CASSPRQGRFYEQYF	.	TRBD1	TRBJ2-7	TRBV7-6	15
TGTGCCAGCAGCTTGGCTGCAGGGGGTTTAAGCGAGCAGTACTTC	CASSLAAGGLSEQYF	.	TRBD1	TRBJ2-7	TRBV5-4	15
TGTGCCAGTAGTGAGACGACTAGCCGTGAGCAGTTCTTC	CASSETTSREQFF	.	TRBD2	TRBJ2-1	TRBV19	13
TGCGCCAGCAGCTTGGTTACTACCAGTAGCACAGATACGCAGTATTTT	CASSLVTTSSTDTQYF	.	.	TRBJ2-3	TRBV5-1	16
TGCGCCAGCAGCTTGGACGGGACAGGGGGCGGCGAGCAGTACTTC	CASSLDGTGGGEQYF	.	TRBD1	TRBJ2-7	TRBV5-1	15
TGTGCCACCACACACCGAGGGAGTACCGCAGATACGCAGTATTTT	CATTHRGSTADTQYF	.	.	TRBJ2-3	TRBV5-4	15